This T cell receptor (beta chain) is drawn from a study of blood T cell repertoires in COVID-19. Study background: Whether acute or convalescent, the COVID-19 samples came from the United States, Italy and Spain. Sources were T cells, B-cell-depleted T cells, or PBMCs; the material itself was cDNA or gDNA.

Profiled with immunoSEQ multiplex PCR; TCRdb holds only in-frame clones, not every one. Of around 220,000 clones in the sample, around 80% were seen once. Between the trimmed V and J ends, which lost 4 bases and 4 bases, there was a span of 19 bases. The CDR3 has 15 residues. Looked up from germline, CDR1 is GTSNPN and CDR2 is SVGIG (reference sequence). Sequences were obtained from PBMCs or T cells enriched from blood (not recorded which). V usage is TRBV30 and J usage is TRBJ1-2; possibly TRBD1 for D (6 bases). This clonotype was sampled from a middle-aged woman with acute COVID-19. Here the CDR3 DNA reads TGTGCCTGGACTGTAGGTACAGGGTTTCCCTATGGCTACACCTTC. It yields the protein CAWTVGTGFPYGYTF.